A selection of T cell receptor beta chains follows, all from one sample in a study of blood T cell repertoires in COVID-19. TCRdb's table, derived via immunoSEQ multiplex PCR, lists solely in-frame clones and lacks some. This sample has 110,000 or so clones; roughly 90% occur once, and the top ten carry more than 7%. The specimen sequenced was peripheral blood. All receptors come from a woman in her 70s who had recovered from COVID-19. Both conserved end residues are part of each CDR3.

V: TRBV7-3
J: TRBJ1-2
CDR3: CASGGTNYGYTF

V: TRBV5-5
J: TRBJ2-7
CDR3: CASSRQGYYEQYF

V: TRBV6-5
J: TRBJ2-5
CDR3: CASIWGRGGQETQYF

V: TRBV24-1
J: TRBJ2-7
CDR3: CATSDLRTPGRGQYF

V: TRBV4-3
J: TRBJ2-4
CDR3: CASSQAGGAGIQYF

V: TRBV15
J: TRBJ2-5
CDR3: CATSRGGGGQETQYF

V: TRBV24-1
J: TRBJ1-5
CDR3: CATSDSSQSNQPQHF

V: TRBV7-3
J: TRBJ2-2
CDR3: CASSLGTPTGELFF

V: TRBV5-1
J: TRBJ2-3
CDR3: CASSLGSSTDTQYF

V: TRBV4-3
J: TRBJ1-2
CDR3: CASSPVRQGATGYTF

V: TRBV7-3
J: TRBJ2-5
CDR3: CASSPHGGQETQYF

V: TRBV20-1
J: TRBJ2-1
CDR3: CSALRARQFF

V: TRBV7-2
J: TRBJ2-1
CDR3: CASSFLTRADEQFF

V: TRBV30
J: TRBJ1-1
CDR3: CALEPRDRGMNTEAFF

V: TRBV19
J: TRBJ2-2
CDR3: CASTKGQFANTGELFF

V: TRBV30
J: TRBJ2-7
CDR3: CAWRRGWEQYF

V: TRBV4-2
J: TRBJ2-7
CDR3: CASSQDRQITYEQYF

V: TRBV7-8
J: TRBJ1-5
CDR3: CASSLEGAGMSQPQHF

V: TRBV7-8
J: TRBJ2-1
CDR3: CASSSKTGLGSNEQFF

V: TRBV6-2/TRBV6-3
J: TRBJ1-4
CDR3: CASSYGGAEEKLFF

V: TRBV7-2
J: TRBJ1-4
CDR3: CASSPRRGEEKLFF

V: TRBV6-5
J: TRBJ1-1
CDR3: CASRGQGKLEAFF

V: TRBV5-5
J: TRBJ1-2
CDR3: CASSSGTKLSNYGYTF

V: TRBV4-1
J: TRBJ2-3
CDR3: CASSSTVIPTDTQYF

V: TRBV7-2
J: TRBJ2-5
CDR3: CASSPMRSQETQYF

V: TRBV4-3
J: TRBJ2-2
CDR3: CASPRGGGSNTGELFF

V: TRBV25-1
J: TRBJ2-5
CDR3: CASSEYPGFQETQYF

V: TRBV3-1/TRBV3-2
J: TRBJ2-7
CDR3: CASSQGSLSSYEQYF

V: TRBV9
J: TRBJ1-5
CDR3: CASSVGTADNQPQHF

V: TRBV7-7
J: TRBJ2-3
CDR3: CASSSTSGGVDTQYF

V: TRBV10-2
J: TRBJ2-1
CDR3: CASSEPRATEQFF

V: TRBV18
J: TRBJ2-5
CDR3: CASSPVIGSGETQYF

V: TRBV28
J: TRBJ1-2
CDR3: CASKVGHTGYTF

V: TRBV5-1
J: TRBJ1-1
CDR3: CASSFPGLNTEAFF

V: TRBV3-1/TRBV3-2
J: TRBJ2-7
CDR3: CASSHTRAGEQYF